This TCR beta chain was recorded in a study of CD8+CD57+ T cells in acquired aplastic anemia. Study details: Sorted cells (CD4+ and CD8+) yielded DNA amounts that averaged around 3.1 ug.

As for this clonotype: Its matching antigen is unknown. At one of its ends the junction is not consistent with the germline gene, which may arise from a read error.

CDR3 length: 13 residues. The germline V gene encodes CDR1 SQVTM and CDR2 ANQGSEA. Study observations and caveats: Twenty-nine CD8+ CDR3 sequences were shared between patients and controls.

The TCR beta profiling, which covered VDJ combination and CDR3 sequence, was carried out using genomic DNA as the template. TCRdb redid the calling of the reads with MiXCR, one entry per CDR3 protein. The sample yields fewer than 200,000 distinct CDR3 sequences, roughly 45% seen once. Sequencing was done on a sample of sorted CD4+, CD8+, or CD8+CD57+ T cells (not recorded which) from PBMCs. The sequence was obtained from a human donor in good health. The chain employs TRBV29-1 and TRBJ2-3; D unclear. The CDR3 spells CSSEYGEADTQYF. The CDR3 coding sequence is TGCAGCAGTGAGTATGGGGAAGCAGACACGCAGTATTTT.